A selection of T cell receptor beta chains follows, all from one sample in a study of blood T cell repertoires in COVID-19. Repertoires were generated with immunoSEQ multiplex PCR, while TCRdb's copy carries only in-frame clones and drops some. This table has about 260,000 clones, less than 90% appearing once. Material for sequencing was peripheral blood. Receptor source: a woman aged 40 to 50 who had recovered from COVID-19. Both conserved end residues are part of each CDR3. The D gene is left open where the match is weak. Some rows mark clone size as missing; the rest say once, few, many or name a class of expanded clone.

CDR3 DNA: TGTGCCAGTAAAAGAACAGGGGCCGCCCGGGACAACACTGAAGCTTTCTTT
CDR3 protein: CASKRTGAARDNTEAFF
V gene: TRBV19
D gene: TRBD1
clone size: NA
J gene: TRBJ1-1

CDR3 DNA: TGTGCCAGCAGCTTGGCAGGGCAGGGGGCCAATTCACCCCTCCACTTT
CDR3 protein: CASSLAGQGANSPLHF
V gene: TRBV5-4
D gene: TRBD1
clone size: NA
J gene: TRBJ1-6

CDR3 DNA: TGTGCCAGCAGTTCAGGGGGCGCGTCCTACGAGCAGTACTTC
CDR3 protein: CASSSGGASYEQYF
V gene: TRBV2
D gene: TRBD1
clone size: NA
J gene: TRBJ2-7

CDR3 DNA: TGTGCCAGCAGCCTGGGACAGGGGGCTGGCGAGACCCAGTACTTC
CDR3 protein: CASSLGQGAGETQYF
V gene: TRBV7-6
D gene: TRBD1
clone size: NA
J gene: TRBJ2-5

CDR3 DNA: TGTGCCAGCAGCGTCAGAGGGAATCAGCCCCAGCATTTT
CDR3 protein: CASSVRGNQPQHF
V gene: TRBV9
D gene: NA
clone size: NA
J gene: TRBJ1-5

CDR3 DNA: TGTGCCAGCGGGCCGATGAGACAGAGACTTTCGAACACCGGGGAGCTGTTTTTT
CDR3 protein: CASGPMRQRLSNTGELFF
V gene: TRBV2
D gene: NA
clone size: NA
J gene: TRBJ2-2

CDR3 DNA: TGCAGTGCGTCGAAGGGGGACGGCTACACCTTC
CDR3 protein: CSASKGDGYTF
V gene: TRBV20-1
D gene: NA
clone size: NA
J gene: TRBJ1-2

CDR3 DNA: TGCGCCAGCAGCCAAGTCTCTAGTCTAATGGAGACCCAGTACTTC
CDR3 protein: CASSQVSSLMETQYF
V gene: TRBV4-1
D gene: NA
clone size: NA
J gene: TRBJ2-5

CDR3 DNA: TGCGCCAGCAGCCAAGGAACAGGGATTAGCAATCAGCCCCGGCATTTT
CDR3 protein: CASSQGTGISNQPRHF
V gene: TRBV4-1
D gene: NA
clone size: NA
J gene: TRBJ1-5

CDR3 DNA: TGTGCCAGCAGCTTGGGGTTGGGGGGGTACAATGAGCAGTTCTTC
CDR3 protein: CASSLGLGGYNEQFF
V gene: TRBV7-2
D gene: TRBD2
clone size: NA
J gene: TRBJ2-1

CDR3 DNA: TGTGCCAGCAGTGTACAGTCGAACACCGGGGAGCTGTTTTTT
CDR3 protein: CASSVQSNTGELFF
V gene: TRBV2
D gene: NA
clone size: NA
J gene: TRBJ2-2

CDR3 DNA: TGTGCCAGCAGCGGACACCCTGTAGAGACCCAGTACTTC
CDR3 protein: CASSGHPVETQYF
V gene: TRBV28
D gene: NA
clone size: NA
J gene: TRBJ2-5

CDR3 DNA: TGCGCCAGCAGCCCCCGACTAGCGGGTTCCTACGAGCAGTACTTC
CDR3 protein: CASSPRLAGSYEQYF
V gene: TRBV5-1
D gene: TRBD2
clone size: few
J gene: TRBJ2-7

CDR3 DNA: TGTGCCAGCAGTTACTCTCCTAGCGGAATCACAGATACGCAGTATTTT
CDR3 protein: CASSYSPSGITDTQYF
V gene: TRBV6-5
D gene: TRBD2
clone size: NA
J gene: TRBJ2-3

CDR3 DNA: TGTGCCAGCTCGGAATTCCTAGGCTCGGCCAACGTCCTGACTTTC
CDR3 protein: CASSEFLGSANVLTF
V gene: TRBV6-5
D gene: NA
clone size: NA
J gene: TRBJ2-6

CDR3 DNA: TGTGCCACCAGCAGAGATTCTAGGACAGGCTACGAGCAGTACTTC
CDR3 protein: CATSRDSRTGYEQYF
V gene: TRBV15
D gene: TRBD1
clone size: NA
J gene: TRBJ2-7

CDR3 DNA: TGTGCCACCAGTGATGGACAAAACACTGAAGCTTTCTTT
CDR3 protein: CATSDGQNTEAFF
V gene: TRBV24-1
D gene: NA
clone size: NA
J gene: TRBJ1-1

CDR3 DNA: TGTGCCATCAGTGAGGAGCGTAACTACGAGCAGTACTTC
CDR3 protein: CAISEERNYEQYF
V gene: TRBV10-3
D gene: NA
clone size: NA
J gene: TRBJ2-7